This is a list of T cell receptor beta chains from one sample in a study of T cell responses to AZD1222 COVID-19 vaccine. Sequencing was performed with immunoSEQ multiplex PCR; in TCRdb, only in-frame clones are kept and a portion is missing. This sample yields 75,000 to 100,000 clones, of which around nine tenths are seen a single time; roughly 3% belongs to the top ten. Source: peripheral blood, taken 28 days after the second AZD1222 dose. These receptors were collected from an adult who received the AZD1222 COVID-19 vaccine. Each CDR3 is given with its conserved first and last residue. The D gene is left open where the match is weak. Size tells how often a clone was seen (once, few, many) or the class of an expanded clone, and some rows leave it out.

>TRBV25-1|-|TRBD1|TRBJ1-1
CASSGQGGNTEAFF
TGTGCCAGCAGTGGACAGGGCGGGAACACTGAAGCTTTCTTT
>TRBV9|-|-|TRBJ2-1
CASSVQGTSYNEQFF
TGTGCCAGCAGCGTCCAGGGGACCTCCTACAATGAGCAGTTCTTC
>TRBV9|once|-|TRBJ2-6
CASSLMWIDPGANVLTF
TGTGCCAGCAGCCTAATGTGGATCGACCCTGGGGCCAACGTCCTGACTTTC
>TRBV28|once|-|TRBJ1-1
CASSLPWQALGFF
TGTGCCAGCAGTTTACCCTGGCAGGCCTTGGGTTTCTTT
>TRBV18|-|-|TRBJ1-3
CASSPPSGVVGNTIYF
TGTGCCAGCTCACCACCGTCAGGGGTGGTCGGAAACACCATATATTTT
>TRBV18|-|-|TRBJ1-6
CASFGALGDSPLHF
TGTGCCAGCTTTGGGGCGCTGGGGGACTCACCCCTCCACTTT
>TRBV12-5|-|-|TRBJ2-3
CASGLVHKDTQYF
TGTGCTAGTGGTTTGGTACATAAAGATACGCAGTATTTT
>TRBV6-1|-|-|TRBJ1-1
CASSEFLGNTEAFF
TGTGCCAGCAGTGAATTCTTGGGGAACACTGAAGCTTTCTTT
>TRBV2|-|TRBD1|TRBJ1-3
CASSERQGSGNTIYF
TGTGCCAGCAGTGAAAGACAGGGCTCTGGAAACACCATATATTTT
>TRBV5-1|-|-|TRBJ1-6
CASSLRYYSDSPLHF
TGCGCCAGCAGCTTGAGGTATTACAGCGATTCACCCCTCCACTTT
>TRBV5-1|-|-|TRBJ1-2
CASSLEFLGGYGYTF
TGCGCCAGCAGCTTGGAGTTTCTCGGGGGCTATGGCTACACCTTC
>TRBV30|-|TRBD1|TRBJ1-2
CAWSTRPLGTGGLYTF
TGTGCCTGGAGTACCCGACCTCTCGGGACAGGGGGGCTGTACACCTTC
>TRBV19|-|-|TRBJ2-7
CASSRSPRDEQYF
TGTGCCAGTAGTCGGAGCCCCAGGGACGAGCAGTACTTC
>TRBV3-1/TRBV3-2|-|TRBD2|TRBJ2-1
CASSQSLAGGIHEQFF
TGTGCCAGCAGCCAATCCCTAGCGGGGGGCATACATGAGCAGTTCTTC
>TRBV6-5|-|-|TRBJ2-7
CASSIQGPYEQYF
TGTGCCAGCAGTATCCAGGGTCCCTACGAGCAGTACTTC
>TRBV10-3|-|-|TRBJ1-4
CAISEGAEYEKLFF
TGTGCCATCAGTGAGGGGGCGGAATATGAAAAACTGTTTTTT
>TRBV10-3|few|TRBD1|TRBJ1-2
CAISGTGGSANYGYTF
TGTGCCATCAGTGGGACAGGGGGATCAGCTAACTATGGCTACACCTTC
>TRBV6-5|-|-|TRBJ1-2
CASSYEAGASNYGYTF
TGTGCCAGCAGTTACGAGGCGGGGGCCTCTAACTATGGCTACACCTTC
>TRBV7-9|-|TRBD1|TRBJ1-1
CASSPRDRIVPMNTEAFF
TGTGCCAGCAGCCCCCGGGACAGGATCGTGCCTATGAACACTGAAGCTTTCTTT
>TRBV7-7|once|TRBD1|TRBJ2-2
CASSPDRAGVTGELFF
TGTGCCAGCAGCCCGGACAGGGCCGGGGTCACCGGGGAGCTGTTTTTT
>TRBV14|once|TRBD2|TRBJ2-1
CASSIELAGGRGEQFF
TGTGCCAGCAGCATCGAGCTAGCGGGGGGGCGGGGTGAGCAGTTCTTC
>TRBV5-6|few|TRBD1|TRBJ1-6
CASSSLTGDNSPLHF
TGTGCCAGCAGCTCTTTAACAGGGGATAATTCACCCCTCCACTTT
>TRBV19|-|TRBD1|TRBJ1-2
CASAVDRGLGYGYTF
TGTGCCAGCGCCGTGGACAGGGGCTTAGGGTATGGCTACACCTTC
>TRBV5-5|-|-|TRBJ2-7
CASSFWGASYEQYF
TGTGCCAGCAGCTTTTGGGGAGCTAGCTACGAGCAGTACTTC
>TRBV2|-|-|TRBJ1-3
CASSEQRHRSGNTIYF
TGTGCCAGCAGTGAACAGAGACACCGCTCTGGAAACACCATATATTTT
>TRBV28|-|TRBD1|TRBJ1-3
CASSLQQGATGNTIYF
TGTGCCAGCAGTTTACAACAGGGGGCGACGGGAAACACCATATATTTT
>TRBV27|-|-|TRBJ2-7
CASSFGGDSYEQYF
TGTGCCAGCAGTTTTGGAGGGGATTCTTACGAGCAGTACTTC
>TRBV5-1|-|TRBD2|TRBJ2-1
CASSLGLAGGRGEQFF
TGCGCCAGCAGCTTGGGCCTAGCGGGGGGTCGAGGTGAGCAGTTCTTC
>TRBV6-5|-|-|TRBJ2-7
CASRGTPSLNEQYF
TGTGCCAGCAGGGGGACTCCCAGCTTAAACGAGCAGTACTTC
>TRBV5-6|-|-|TRBJ2-3
CASPRGGKADTQYF
TGTGCCAGCCCCCGTGGAGGTAAAGCCGATACGCAGTATTTT
>TRBV4-2|once|-|TRBJ2-7
CASSRYGEFGEQYF
TGTGCCAGCAGCCGTTACGGGGAGTTCGGCGAGCAGTACTTC
>TRBV30|-|TRBD1|TRBJ1-2
CAWSVQGAYGYTF
TGTGCCTGGAGTGTACAGGGGGCTTATGGCTACACCTTC
>TRBV10-1|-|-|TRBJ1-1
CASSERDTEAFF
TGCGCCAGCAGTGAGCGGGACACTGAAGCTTTCTTT
>TRBV27|-|TRBD1|TRBJ1-2
CASTAAGGAWGYTF
TGTGCCAGCACTGCGGCAGGGGGCGCGTGGGGCTACACCTTC
>TRBV6-4|-|TRBD1|TRBJ1-5
CASGGTGSGLVSNQPQHF
TGTGCCAGCGGGGGGACAGGGTCAGGGTTAGTTAGCAATCAGCCCCAGCATTTT
>TRBV6-5|-|TRBD2|TRBJ2-5
CASMTVAGGWETQYF
TGTGCCAGCATGACCGTAGCGGGGGGTTGGGAGACCCAGTACTTC
>TRBV30|-|-|TRBJ1-2
CAWSVRPPGGYGYTF
TGTGCCTGGAGTGTACGGCCGCCGGGGGGCTATGGCTACACCTTC
>TRBV7-3|-|-|TRBJ1-1
CASSLSGAVSTEAFF
TGTGCCAGCAGCCTAAGCGGGGCAGTATCCACTGAAGCTTTCTTT
>TRBV28|-|-|TRBJ1-5
CASSLREPQHF
TGTGCCAGCAGTTTGAGGGAGCCCCAGCATTTT
>TRBV7-2|-|TRBD2|TRBJ2-3
CASSLGPSGGADTQYF
TGTGCCAGCAGCTTAGGTCCTAGCGGGGGGGCCGATACGCAGTATTTT
>TRBV7-9|-|TRBD2|TRBJ2-7
CASSLVLAGNYEQYF
TGTGCCAGCAGCTTAGTCCTAGCGGGGAACTACGAGCAGTACTTC
>TRBV19|-|TRBD1|TRBJ1-5
CASSIRDRGVRQPQHF
TGTGCCAGTAGTATTCGGGACAGGGGCGTTAGGCAGCCCCAGCATTTT
>TRBV7-8|-|TRBD1|TRBJ1-4
CASSPTGGWDEKLFF
TGTGCCAGCAGCCCCACAGGGGGCTGGGATGAAAAACTGTTTTTT
>TRBV30|-|-|TRBJ2-4
CAWTAMNIQYF
TGTGCCTGGACTGCTATGAACATTCAGTACTTC
>TRBV5-4|-|-|TRBJ2-5
CASSRIGEGVEETQYF
TGTGCCAGCAGCCGAATTGGGGAGGGGGTGGAAGAGACCCAGTACTTC
>TRBV9|-|-|TRBJ2-7
CASSVEPVSYEQYF
TGTGCCAGCAGCGTAGAGCCAGTCTCCTACGAGCAGTACTTC
>TRBV5-1|-|-|TRBJ2-5
CASSPEGTPIQETQYF
TGCGCCAGCAGCCCGGAGGGGACTCCCATCCAAGAGACCCAGTACTTC
>TRBV28|-|TRBD1|TRBJ1-2
CASSADRGQIYGYTF
TGTGCCAGCAGCGCCGACAGGGGGCAAATCTATGGCTACACCTTC
>TRBV6-6|-|TRBD2|TRBJ2-1
CASSYSPRGRNEQFF
TGTGCCAGCAGTTACTCTCCGCGGGGGAGGAATGAGCAGTTCTTC
>TRBV6-5|once|TRBD1|TRBJ1-3
CASRETGSQPTIYF
TGTGCCAGCAGGGAGACAGGGTCCCAACCCACCATATATTTT
>TRBV3-1/TRBV3-2|-|-|TRBJ1-1
CASRDLNTEAFF
TGTGCCAGCCGAGATTTGAACACTGAAGCTTTCTTT
>TRBV28|-|TRBD1|TRBJ1-1
CASRTHRGHTEAFF
TGTGCCAGCAGGACCCACAGGGGGCACACTGAAGCTTTCTTT
>TRBV5-8|-|-|TRBJ2-1
CASSLNYNEQFF
TGTGCCAGCAGCTTAAACTACAATGAGCAGTTCTTC
>TRBV6-5|-|-|TRBJ1-5
CASSTRGNQPQHF
TGTGCCAGCAGTACCAGGGGAAATCAGCCCCAGCATTTT
>TRBV19|-|-|TRBJ1-2
CASKEQANYGYTF
TGTGCCAGTAAGGAACAGGCGAACTATGGCTACACCTTC
>TRBV19|once|TRBD1|TRBJ2-7
CASSAGTGGIYEQYF
TGTGCCAGTAGTGCCGGGACAGGGGGCATCTACGAGCAGTACTTC
>TRBV19|-|TRBD1|TRBJ1-1
CASMTGQGAIGEEAFF
TGTGCCAGTATGACGGGACAGGGGGCAATAGGTGAGGAGGCTTTCTTT
>TRBV7-2|-|TRBD2|TRBJ2-1
CASSLGLAGGHGEQFF
TGTGCCAGCAGCTTAGGACTAGCGGGGGGGCATGGGGAGCAGTTCTTC
>TRBV2|-|-|TRBJ1-2
CASSLEYGYTF
TGTGCCAGCAGCCTGGAGTATGGCTACACCTTC